This T cell receptor beta chain came from a study of cytomegalovirus exposure and HLA in healthy donors. Study conclusions and caveats: TCR clusters originating in the first cohort tended to co-occur in the 120 validation repertoires, according to a later analysis. Researchers catalogued roughly 150 TCR beta chains as cytomegalovirus-associated.

CDR3 length: 16 residues. J gave up 0 bases and V 5 bases, and 6 bases lay outside the gene matches. Germline V gives CDR1 MNHEY, CDR2 SMNVEV (reference sequence). This clone appeared once. Its antigen is unidentified. Clones were read by immunoSEQ multiplex PCR, and TCRdb kept only the in-frame ones, dropping some. The sample includes 75,000 to 95,000 clones, approximately 96% of them seen just once. The chain couples TRBV27 to TRBJ1-4; 7 bases map to TRBD1. The clonotype comes from a man aged 18 to 29 in good health and CMV-seronegative. The specimen was PBMCs. CDR3 coding DNA: TGTGCCAGCAGTAAGGACAGGAGATCAACTAATGAAAAACTGTTTTTT. The encoded protein is CASSKDRRSTNEKLFF.